The next 7 T cell receptor beta chains were all read from a single sample in a study of somatic mutations in cytotoxic T cells in rheumatoid arthritis. The data were produced by immunoSEQ multiplex PCR, yet TCRdb's version contains in-frame clones alone and is incomplete. The table has some 7,400 clones, approximately 90% seen once; the top ten hold approximately 24%. Sample: CD8+ T cells sorted from blood. All receptors derive from an older woman with rheumatoid arthritis.

The CDR3 DNA follows: TGTGCCAGCAGGGACAGATATAGCAATCAGCCCCAGCATTTT. Its translation: CASRDRYSNQPQHF. This chain links TRBV6-1 with TRBJ1-5, with D perhaps matching TRBD1 (6 bases). There are 14 residues in the CDR3. From germline, CDR1 is MNHNS and CDR2 SASEGT. The V end lost 6 bases, the J end lost 0 bases, and 9 bases lay between the germline ends.

A note on this clone: Distinct nucleotide sequences in the sample also encode this CDR3. Written as DNA, the CDR3 is TGCGCCAGCAGCCAAGGGGGGGGCGGGGAGACCCAGTACTTC. The encoded protein is CASSQGGGGETQYF. The V gene is TRBV4-3, the J gene TRBJ2-5, with D perhaps TRBD2 (7 bases). Germline CDR1 is LGHNA and CDR2 is YSLEER. This CDR3 is 14 amino acids long. V shed 1 base and J shed 5 bases, with 11 bases lying between them.

The CDR3 DNA sequence: TGTGCCAGCAGCTTGGTCGCGTACGAGCAGTACTTC. Protein sequence: CASSLVAYEQYF. J is TRBJ2-7 and V is TRBV5-6, with no clear D. Germline CDR1 SGHDT, CDR2 YYEEEE. The CDR3 is 12 residues long. V was shortened by 0 bases and J by 4 bases, with 5 bases between the two germline ends. Together with reference TRBV5-6 and TRBJ2-7, the CDR3 gives the full variable domain: DAGVTQSPTHLIKTRGQQVTLRCSPKSGHDTVSWYQQALGQGPQFIFQYYEEEERQRGNFPDRFSGHQFPNYSSELNVNALLLGDSALYLCASSLVAYEQYFGPGTRLTVT.

The chain links TRBV21-1 to TRBJ1-5; TRBD1 was called by the table and not checked on the DNA. TRBV21-1 corresponds to a pseudogene. The CDR3 totals 14 residues. CDR3 nucleotide sequence: TGTGCCAGCATCAGACAGGGAGCGGGTCAGCCCCAGCATTTT. Protein product: CASIRQGAGQPQHF.

The chain employs TRBV30 and TRBJ1-1; no firm D call. Germline lookup yields CDR1 GTSNPN and CDR2 SVGIG (reference sequence). This CDR3 is built from 12 residues. Trimming removed 5 bases at V and 4 bases at J, with 11 bases between. Written as DNA, the CDR3 is TGTGCCTGGGACACCATGGGCACTGAAGCTTTCTTT. It specifies CAWDTMGTEAFF. Full variable domain (missing parts from reference TRBV30 and TRBJ1-1): SQTIHQWPATLVQPVGSPLSLECTVEGTSNPNLYWYRQAAGRGLQLLFYSVGIGQISSEVPQNLSASRPQDRQFILSSKKLLLSDSGFYLCAWDTMGTEAFFGQGTRLTVV.

This chain links TRBV27 with TRBJ2-3; 11 nucleotides match TRBD1. V gave up 5 bases and J gave up 5 bases; unmatched junction bases: 6. The CDR3 consists of 15 residues. CDR1 MNHEY and CDR2 SMNVEV come from the germline V gene (reference sequence). DNA of the CDR3: TGTGCCAGCAGTCAGGGGACAGGGGGTAGAGATACGCAGTATTTT. Its translation: CASSQGTGGRDTQYF.

The V and J genes are TRBV5-5 and TRBJ2-7, with a weak D call TRBD1 (6 bases). Germline V gene lookup returns CDR1 SGHKS and CDR2 YYEKEE (reference sequence). Trimming left V 0 bases short and J 2 bases short, with 9 bases between. The CDR3 spans 14 residues. CDR3 bases: TGTGCCAGCAGCTTGGGGACAGTGACCTACGAGCAGTACTTC. Translating it yields CASSLGTVTYEQYF.